This note documents a single TCR beta chain sequence. The PCR was carried out with 60 Vbeta primers and 13 Jbeta primers. Repertoires were generated with immunoSEQ multiplex PCR, while TCRdb's copy carries only in-frame clones and drops some. The sample yields tens of thousands of clones, over 70% seen once. These data come from a study of cytomegalovirus exposure and HLA in healthy donors. The V gene's germline CDR1 is SEHNR and CDR2 FQNEAQ (reference sequence). V dropped 5 bases and J dropped 12 bases, with 23 bases sitting between them. The CDR3 length is 14 residues. Source material: PBMCs. The chain couples TRBV7-9 to TRBJ2-7; D possibly corresponds to TRBD2 (6 bases). The sequence derives from a male donor in good health and CMV-seropositive. The CDR3 reads CASSRIEGGRLSYF. DNA of the CDR3: TGTGCCAGCAGCCGAATTGAGGGAGGCCGTCTCTCGTACTTC. Together with reference TRBV7-9 and TRBJ2-7, the CDR3 gives the full variable domain: DTGVSQNPRHKITKRGQNVTFRCDPISEHNRLYWYRQTLGQGPEFLTYFQNEAQLEKSRLLSDRFSAERPKGSFSTLEIQRTEQGDSAMYLCASSRIEGGRLSYFGPGTRLTVT.